What follows are 22 T cell receptor beta chains derived from one specimen sequenced in a study of read filtering for tumor transcriptome and immune sequencing. Molecular barcoded adaptors covering alpha/delta and beta/gamma chains were used on approximately 400 ng RNA. TCRdb analysed the reads with MiXCR anew, one entry per CDR3 protein. The repertoire consists of roughly 49,000 distinct CDR3 sequences, with approximately 19% occurring once and the leading ten covering 30% to 45%. Source material: a population of CD138-negative cells sorted from bone marrow. These receptors were obtained from a donor aged 40 or older with multiple myeloma.

This clonotype was picked up many times. The chain joins TRBV10-3 to TRBJ2-3, with 12 bases that match TRBD2. Per the germline V gene, CDR1 is ENHRY and CDR2 is SYGVKD. The V and J ends lost 4 bases and 7 bases, in that order; junction bases with no gene match: 6. The CDR3 totals 15 residues. CDR3 nucleotides: TGTGCCATCAGTGGACTAGCGGGAGAGGGAAATACGCAGTATTTT. Translating it yields CAISGLAGEGNTQYF.

Ten or more counts support this clonotype. The V call is TRBV4-1, the J call TRBJ2-6, with D unclear. The CDR3 loop spans 15 amino acids. The V gene's germline CDR1 is MGHRA and CDR2 YSYEKL. V was cut by 0 bases and J by 1 base, with 4 bases left in between. Here the CDR3 reads CASSQEGSGANVLTF. CDR3 in DNA: TGCGCCAGCAGCCAAGAGGGTTCTGGGGCCAACGTCCTGACTTTC.

Concerning this clonotype: A read error likely explains this, since a far larger clone differs by one base. The V call is TRBV6-1, the J call TRBJ2-1, with D uncertain. This CDR3 is built from 12 residues. Germline CDR1 MNHNS, CDR2 SASEGT. The CDR3 here is CASSNSGNEQLF. The CDR3 DNA reads as TGTGCCAGCAGTAACAGTGGCAATGAGCAGCTCTTC.

This clonotype was seen only a few times. This chain uses TRBV21-1 with TRBJ2-1; the D call in the table, TRBD2, was not verified against the DNA. TRBV21-1 corresponds to a pseudogene. CDR3 length: 14 residues. The CDR3 DNA is TGTGCCAGCAGCCGGGGTAGCGGGAGGAATGAGCAGTTCTTC. Encoded protein: CASSRGSGRNEQFF.

Regarding this clonotype: One junction end disagrees with the germline gene, perhaps due to a read error. The V and J genes are TRBV28 and TRBJ2-1; D uncertain. Germline assignment: CDR1 MDHEN and CDR2 SYDVKM. This CDR3 has 15 amino acids. The CDR3 sequence: CASSFGRSSYDEQFF. DNA for the CDR3: TGTGCCAGCAGTTTTGGACGGAGCTCCTACGATGAGCAGTTCTTC.

This clonotype was detected a few times. The chain combines TRBV5-6 with TRBJ2-4; 9 bases align to TRBD2. This CDR3 is built from 15 residues. Losses at the gene ends were 0 bases for V and 7 bases for J; bases not matched to a gene: 5. Germline V gene data show CDR1 as SGHDT and CDR2 as YYEEEE. The CDR3, as DNA: TGTGCCAGCAGCTTGGCCCCGGGACTAGCCAACATTCAGTACTTC. Its translation is CASSLAPGLANIQYF.

This clonotype was counted at least ten times. The rearrangement joins TRBV12-3 or TRBV12-4 to TRBJ2-1; 11 nucleotides match TRBD2. V shed 7 bases and J 1 base; nucleotides not matched to a gene: 9. This CDR3 contains 17 residues. The CDR3 DNA is TGTGCCAGCATTACCCTAGCGGGAGGAAGTTCCTACAATGAGCAGTTCTTC. This encodes CASITLAGGSSYNEQFF.

This clonotype was detected many times. V and J are TRBV5-4 and TRBJ2-7; 7 bases align to TRBD1. Trimming removed 3 bases from V and 3 bases from J; junction bases left unmatched: 6. CDR1 SGHNT and CDR2 YYREEE come from the germline V gene (reference sequence). The CDR3 contains 14 residues. CDR3 nucleotide sequence: TGTGCCAGCAGCTGGAACAGGGGTGACTACGAGCAGTACTTC. This codes for CASSWNRGDYEQYF.

In its sample, this clonotype was seen many times. The chain joins TRBV5-4 to TRBJ2-3, with D tentatively TRBD1 (6 bases). Germline values: CDR1 SGHNT, CDR2 YYREEE (reference sequence). The V end lost 4 bases, the J end lost 4 bases, and 10 bases lay between the germline ends. The CDR3 spans 13 residues. The DNA for the CDR3 is TGTGCCAGCAGCAACTACAGGGCAGATACGCAGTATTTT. It specifies CASSNYRADTQYF.

A word on this clonotype: A much larger clone sits a single nucleotide away, making a read error possible. The rearrangement joins TRBV20-1 to TRBJ2-4; either TRBD1 or TRBD2 may fit D (5 bases each). The CDR3 has 14 amino acids. CDR1 and CDR2 (germline): DFQATT, SNEGSKA (reference sequence). For the CDR3, the DNA is TGCAGTGCTAGATTAGCCGGGGCCAAAACCATTCAGTACTTC. Its protein is CSARLAGAKTIQYF.

On this clonotype: This clone may be a read error of a much larger clone one base away. J is TRBJ2-1 and V is TRBV7-9; D possibly corresponds to TRBD1 (5 bases). The germline V gene encodes CDR1 SEHNR and CDR2 FQNEAQ (reference sequence). The CDR3 length is 14 residues. The chain's CDR3 is CASGLDSSYNEQFF. DNA for the CDR3: TGTGCCAGCGGCTTAGACAGCTCCTACAATGAGCAGTTCTTC.

Details on this clonotype: This may be a read error, as it is one base from a much larger clone. V is TRBV28 and J is TRBJ2-1; D remains ambiguous. Trimming removed 2 bases at V and 2 bases at J, with 19 bases between. The CDR3 runs 18 residues. Germline CDR1 and CDR2: MDHEN and SYDVKM. CDR3 bases: TGTGCCAGCAGTTTAGGCGACCGCGCCTCGGGCCCCTACAATGAGCAGTTCTTC. Translated, it gives CASSLGDRASGPYNEQFF.

This chain links TRBV11-3 with TRBJ2-5, with 9 bases fitting TRBD1. This CDR3 has 13 residues. Germline V CDR1 and CDR2: SGHNT, YENEEA. Trimming at V came to 5 bases and at J to 6 bases, leaving 4 bases not matched to a gene. The CDR3 protein is CASSPGQGKTQYF. As DNA, the CDR3 is TGTGCCAGCAGCCCGGGACAGGGAAAGACCCAGTACTTC.

This clonotype was detected many times. The V and J genes are TRBV7-2 and TRBJ2-4; D uncertain. The CDR3 has 16 amino acids. V lost 2 bases to trimming and J lost 0 bases, with 11 bases between them. The germline V gene has CDR1 SGHTA and CDR2 FQGNSA. CDR3 in DNA: TGTGCCAGCAGCTTACGGGTCGGCCTAGCCAAAAACATTCAGTACTTC. Translating gives CASSLRVGLAKNIQYF.

This clonotype was seen ten or more times. The chain recombines TRBV7-8 with TRBJ2-7, with 12 bases lining up with TRBD2. This CDR3 has 15 amino acids. Losses at the gene ends were 0 bases for V and 3 bases for J; bases not matched to a gene: 0. CDR1 is SGHVS, CDR2 FQNEAQ, per germline. DNA of the CDR3: TGTGCCAGCAGCTTAGCGACTAGCGGGAGCTACGAGCAGTACTTC. Encoded protein: CASSLATSGSYEQYF.

This clonotype showed up many times. This chain links TRBV5-6 with TRBJ2-1, with 7 bases aligning to TRBD2. The CDR3 spans 15 residues. V gave up 1 base and J gave up 2 bases; unmatched junction bases: 3. CDR1 and CDR2 (germline): SGHDT, YYEEEE. The CDR3 loop reads CASSLQGRAYNEQFF. The CDR3 DNA follows: TGTGCCAGCAGCTTGCAAGGGAGGGCCTACAATGAGCAGTTCTTC.

About this clonotype: The junction shows a germline mismatch at one end, possibly a read error. The rearrangement links TRBV19 to TRBJ2-2; a possible D gene is TRBD2 (5 bases). Per germline, CDR1 LNHDA and CDR2 SQIVND (reference sequence). This CDR3 region has 14 residues. This CDR3 reads CASRTTGNSGELFF. CDR3 nucleotides: TGTGCCAGTAGGACGACCGGGAACTCCGGGGAGCTGTTTTTT.

In this sample, this clonotype turned up many times. The chain recombines TRBV29-1 with TRBJ1-4; D uncertain. The CDR3 contains 13 residues. Germline V gene sequence: CDR1 SQVTM, CDR2 ANQGSEA. V shed 6 bases and J shed 7 bases, with 15 bases lying between them. The CDR3 nucleotides are TGCAGCGTCGCTTCAAATGGTTTTGAAAAACTGTTTTTT. The encoded protein is CSVASNGFEKLFF.

As concerns this clonotype: Given a much more abundant clone one base away, this may be a read error. This sequence joins TRBV19 and TRBJ2-1, with D perhaps matching TRBD2 (5 bases). The CDR3 covers 14 residues. From germline, CDR1 is LNHDA and CDR2 SQIVND (reference sequence). The CDR3 DNA reads TGTGCCAGTAGTATGACGAGGGCCCGGAATGGGCAGTTCTTC. Translation: CASSMTRARNGQFF. The complete variable domain, with remaining parts taken from reference TRBV19 and TRBJ2-1, reads DGGITQSPKYLFRKEGQNVTLSCEQNLNHDAMYWYRQDPGQGLRLIYYSQIVNDFQKGDIAEGYSVSREKKESFPLTVTSAQKNPTAFYLCASSMTRARNGQFFGPGTRLTVL.

As concerns this clonotype: A far larger clone is one nucleotide away, so this likely arose from a read error. The chain has TRBV3-1 and TRBJ2-3; tentatively, D is TRBD2 (5 bases). Trimming took off 5 bases at V and 4 bases at J, with 13 bases between the two ends. The germline V gene has CDR1 LGHDT and CDR2 YNNKEL (reference sequence). The CDR3 covers 14 residues. The DNA for the CDR3 is TGTGCCAGCAGCTTAGAAGGACTTCCAGATACGCAGTATTTT. It is translated as CASSLEGLPDTQYF.

The genes are TRBV24-1 and TRBJ2-3; 8 nucleotides align to TRBD1. The closer fit of TRBJ1-5 to the DNA end suggests the J call may be wrong. The germline gives CDR1 KGHDR, CDR2 SFDVKD. This CDR3 is built from 17 residues. CDR3 DNA: TGTGCCACCAGTGATCGAGGACAGGGAGGGGGCACAGACACGCAGCATTTT. Translation gives CATSDRGQGGGTDTQHF.

As to this clonotype: This sequence may be a read error, since a much larger clone differs from it by one base. Because the CDR3 is missing its conserved closing phenylalanine or tryptophan, this is likely a read error. CDR3 sequence: CASSQDRAGVIGELFL. In DNA form, the CDR3 reads TGCGCCAGCAGCCAAGATAGAGCGGGAGTTATCGGGGAGCTGTTTCTT. The genes are TRBV4-1 and TRBJ2-2, with 8 bases fitting TRBD2. The junction had 7 bases not matched to a gene; V was cut back by 0 bases and J by 7 bases. The CDR3 runs 16 residues. The germline CDR1 and CDR2 sequences are MGHRA and YSYEKL.